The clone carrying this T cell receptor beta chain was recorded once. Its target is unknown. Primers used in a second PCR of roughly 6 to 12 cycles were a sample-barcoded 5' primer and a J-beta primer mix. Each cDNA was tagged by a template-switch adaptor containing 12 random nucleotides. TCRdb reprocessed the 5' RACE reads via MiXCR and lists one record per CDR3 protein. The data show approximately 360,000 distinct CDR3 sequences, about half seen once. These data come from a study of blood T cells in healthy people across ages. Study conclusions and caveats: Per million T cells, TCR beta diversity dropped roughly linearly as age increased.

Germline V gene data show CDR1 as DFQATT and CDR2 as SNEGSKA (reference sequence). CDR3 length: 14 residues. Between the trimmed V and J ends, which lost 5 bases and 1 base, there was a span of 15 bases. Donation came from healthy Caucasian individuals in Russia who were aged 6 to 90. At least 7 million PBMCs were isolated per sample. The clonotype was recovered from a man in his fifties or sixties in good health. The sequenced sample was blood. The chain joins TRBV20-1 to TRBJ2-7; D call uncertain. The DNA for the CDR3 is TGCAGTGCTCCGGTAGTGGTGGGATCCTACGAGCAGTACTTC. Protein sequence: CSAPVVVGSYEQYF.